These 14 T cell receptor beta chains were sequenced from one sample in a study of beta chain features in type 1 diabetes. The study reverse transcribed the entire isolated RNA, so it sequenced expressed TCRB transcripts. The method was immunoSEQ multiplex PCR; TCRdb's version includes in-frame clones alone and lacks a portion of them. The sample lists 150,000 to 190,000 clones, approximately 8.1% occurring once. Sequenced: central memory CD4+ T cells from blood. These receptors all come from a man between 18 and 29 years old in good health.

This clone was detected a few times. This sequence joins TRBV7-9 and TRBJ2-7; 7 bases align to TRBD2. This CDR3 has 15 amino acids. Germline assignment: CDR1 SEHNR and CDR2 FQNEAQ (reference sequence). The ends lost 5 bases at V and 1 base at J; junction bases unmatched: 8. The CDR3, as DNA: TGTGCCAGCAGCCTGAGCGGGGCCACGTCCTACGAGCAGTACTTC. This translates into CASSLSGATSYEQYF. The full variable domain, its missing parts supplied by reference TRBV7-9 and TRBJ2-7, is DTGVSQNPRHKITKRGQNVTFRCDPISEHNRLYWYRQTLGQGPEFLTYFQNEAQLEKSRLLSDRFSAERPKGSFSTLEIQRTEQGDSAMYLCASSLSGATSYEQYFGPGTRLTVT.

This clone has a handful of counts. V and J are TRBV7-8 and TRBJ2-1; D gene unclear. The CDR3 covers 13 residues. The V and J ends lost 5 bases and 5 bases respectively, with 10 bases between them. The germline V gene has CDR1 SGHVS and CDR2 FQNEAQ. The CDR3 loop reads CASSVTSNNEQFF. CDR3 bases: TGTGCCAGCAGCGTAACAAGTAACAATGAGCAGTTCTTC.

The chain is built from TRBV28 and TRBJ2-2; 11 bases agree with TRBD2. Germline assignment: CDR1 MDHEN and CDR2 SYDVKM. Losses at the gene ends were 3 bases for V and 1 base for J; bases not matched to a gene: 1. This CDR3 comprises 16 residues. CDR3 sequence (DNA): TGTGCCAGCAGTTTCGGACTAGCGGGGAACACCGGGGAGCTGTTTTTT. As protein: CASSFGLAGNTGELFF. Together with reference TRBV28 and TRBJ2-2, the CDR3 gives the full variable domain: DVKVTQSSRYLVKRTGEKVFLECVQDMDHENMFWYRQDPGLGLRLIYFSYDVKMKEKGDIPEGYSVSREKKERFSLILESASTNQTSMYLCASSFGLAGNTGELFFGEGSRLTVL.

This chain links TRBV11-2 with TRBJ2-1, with 8 bases fitting TRBD2. Unmatched junction bases numbered 16, after V lost 6 bases and J lost 12 bases. The germline gives CDR1 SGHAT, CDR2 FQNNGV. CDR3 length equals 15 residues. CDR3 loop: CASRIWGVAGIRQFF. The CDR3 DNA reads TGTGCCAGCAGGATCTGGGGGGTAGCGGGGATCCGGCAGTTCTTC.

This clone was picked up many times. The chain uses TRBV19 and TRBJ2-5; maybe TRBD2 (5 bases). Between the trimmed V and J ends, which lost 4 bases and 5 bases, there was a span of 8 bases. CDR3 size: 12 residues. Germline V gives CDR1 LNHDA, CDR2 SQIVND (reference sequence). CDR3 bases: TGTGCCAGTAGTACTCAGCGGGAGACCCAGTACTTC. It translates to CASSTQRETQYF.

The chain joins TRBV7-2 to TRBJ1-2; tentatively, D is TRBD1 (6 bases). With 5 bases removed from V and 0 bases from J, the gap between germline ends came to 16 bases. The CDR3 length is 16 residues. Germline V gene data show CDR1 as SGHTA and CDR2 as FQGNSA. The CDR3 nucleotides read TGTGCCAGCAGCCACCCAGGGGCGAAAGCTAACTATGGCTACACCTTC. It codes for CASSHPGAKANYGYTF.

This clone was recorded a few times. This chain uses TRBV11-2 with TRBJ2-1, with TRBD2 as a possible D gene (7 bases). This CDR3 is built from 15 residues. Trimming shortened V by 4 bases and J by 6 bases, and 16 bases separated the two germline ends. CDR1 and CDR2 from the germline V gene are SGHAT and FQNNGV. The CDR3 region is CASSYLGGDRNEQFF. In DNA form, the CDR3 reads TGTGCCAGCAGCTACTTAGGGGGGGATCGCAATGAGCAGTTCTTC.

This sequence joins TRBV7-9 and TRBJ2-5; 9 nucleotides line up with TRBD1. V shed 3 bases and J 5 bases; nucleotides not matched to a gene: 7. CDR3 size: 15 residues. CDR1 and CDR2 (germline): SEHNR, FQNEAQ (reference sequence). The CDR3 protein is CASSFNTGGGETQYF. CDR3 DNA sequence: TGTGCCAGCAGCTTCAATACAGGGGGCGGGGAGACCCAGTACTTC.

J is TRBJ2-7 and V is TRBV29-1; 9 nucleotides match TRBD1. CDR1 is SQVTM and CDR2 is ANQGSEA in the germline V gene. Germline trimming cut 5 bases from V and 5 bases from J; bases unmatched to any gene: 13. The CDR3 extends over 15 amino acids. The CDR3 DNA follows: TGCAGCGTTCAAAGAACGGGACAGGGAAACGACGAGCAGTACTTC. Its protein product is CSVQRTGQGNDEQYF.

The chain employs TRBV19 and TRBJ1-2; tentative D call: TRBD1 (5 bases). The length of the CDR3 is 14 residues. Germline CDR1 reads LNHDA; CDR2 reads SQIVND (reference sequence). Between the trimmed V and J ends, which lost 1 base and 2 bases, there was a span of 8 bases. CDR3 protein: CASSIGGENYGYTF. The CDR3 DNA reads as TGTGCCAGTAGTATAGGGGGCGAGAACTATGGCTACACCTTC.

The J gene is TRBJ2-5, the V gene TRBV2; 9 bases are shared with TRBD2. CDR3 size: 17 residues. Unmatched junction bases numbered 14, after V lost 5 bases and J lost 4 bases. Germline assignment: CDR1 SNHLY and CDR2 FYNNEI. The CDR3 sequence is CASSPGRRSGGGETQYF. CDR3 bases: TGTGCCAGCAGTCCGGGGCGGCGTAGCGGGGGAGGAGAGACCCAGTACTTC.

This chain connects TRBV9 to TRBJ1-6; 8 positions agree with TRBD1. CDR1 and CDR2 (germline): SGDLS, YYNGEE. CDR3 length equals 14 residues. The V gene end was trimmed by 6 bases and the J gene end by 5 bases; junction bases not matched to a gene: 4. The CDR3: CASKKTGDNSPLHF. The CDR3 DNA is TGTGCCAGCAAGAAGACAGGGGATAATTCACCCCTCCACTTT.

The chain is built from TRBV7-8 and TRBJ2-5; 7 nucleotides align to TRBD1. Germline CDR1 SGHVS, CDR2 FQNEAQ. The CDR3 consists of 17 residues. V trimming: 5 bases; J trimming: 2 bases; junction bases outside the gene matches: 14. CDR3 sequence reads: CASSPPRRDRRQETQYF. CDR3 DNA: TGTGCCAGCAGCCCCCCCCGACGGGACAGACGTCAAGAGACCCAGTACTTC.

The gene calls are TRBV30 and TRBJ2-7, with TRBD1 matching 11 bases. CDR1 is GTSNPN and CDR2 is SVGIG in the germline V gene (reference sequence). The CDR3 consists of 13 residues. CDR3 in amino acids: CARRDRGSYEQYF. The DNA for the CDR3 is TGTGCTCGTCGGGACAGGGGGTCCTACGAGCAGTACTTC.